This note documents a single TCR beta chain sequence. The sample is drawn from a study of cytomegalovirus exposure and HLA in healthy donors. PCR used 60 Vbeta primers and 13 Jbeta primers. Profiling relied on immunoSEQ multiplex PCR, and the TCRdb table lists in-frame clones only, not all of them. The sample records about 140,000 clones, around 80% being singletons. Germline CDR1 is SGHTA and CDR2 is FQGTGA. V dropped 5 bases and J dropped 7 bases, with 9 bases sitting between them. The CDR3 totals 12 residues. The sample consisted of PBMCs. The chain is built from TRBV7-3 and TRBJ2-1; no clear D gene. The receptor's source is a female donor in good health and CMV-seronegative. This CDR3 reads CASSPDTNEQFF. The DNA for the CDR3 is TGTGCCAGCAGCCCCGATACAAATGAGCAGTTCTTC.